This T cell receptor (beta chain) was identified during a study of CD8 T cells in ankylosing spondylitis. Whole-study results and caveats: Disease-linked clones reportedly concentrated significantly in matched ankylosing spondylitis synovial fluid.

A word on this clonotype: The antigen is undetermined.

Trimming pared 10 bases from V and 0 bases from J, leaving 13 bases between. The CDR3 has 14 residues. Germline CDR1 and CDR2: MGHDK and SYGVNS. TCRdb used MiXCR to reprocess the 5' RACE reads, holding one entry per CDR3 protein. The repertoire holds 200,000 to 300,000 distinct CDR3 sequences, with 8% to 9.5% as singletons. The TCR originated in a male donor with ankylosing spondylitis or in good health (not recorded which). Material for sequencing was blood, either unsorted or a sorted T cell fraction (not recorded which). The chain has TRBV25-1 and TRBJ2-1; TRBD2 is a possible D gene (6 bases). Here the CDR3 reads CAMGRGVSYNEQFF. In DNA form, the CDR3 reads TGTGCCATGGGCCGCGGGGTCTCCTACAATGAGCAGTTCTTC.